These T cell receptor beta chains were read from a single sample in a study of blood T cells in healthy people across ages. Using its own MiXCR run on the 5' RACE reads, TCRdb lists one record per CDR3 protein. The sample lists 850,000 to 1,000,000 distinct CDR3 sequences, roughly 52% occurring once. What was sequenced was blood. The receptors shown here come from a man younger than 40 in good health. The CDR3 runs from the conserved cysteine through the conserved F or W. A D gene is named only where the DNA matches it firmly. Not all rows give a size; the values are once, few, many and, for expanded clones, a class.

j_gene | d_gene | abundance | v_gene | CDR3nt | CDR3aa
TRBJ2-2 | . | . | TRBV7-2 | TGTGCCAGCAGCTACCGTAGCGTCTCTGCCGGGGAGCTGTTTTTT | CASSYRSVSAGELFF
TRBJ1-3 | . | once | TRBV5-1 | TGCGCCAGCAGCTTGGGTTCCAGCCTCTCCGGAAACACCATATATTTT | CASSLGSSLSGNTIYF
TRBJ2-1 | . | few | TRBV20-1 | TGCAGTGCTAGAGATCGGAGGGGGCAAGGAAATGAGCAGTTCTTC | CSARDRRGQGNEQFF
TRBJ1-1 | TRBD1 | few | TRBV5-1 | TGCGCCAGCAGCCATGGCGACAGGGGGGGAACAGGTGAAGCTTTCTTT | CASSHGDRGGTGEAFF
TRBJ2-7 | . | . | TRBV29-1 | TGCAGCGCCGGGGGCACGAGCTCCTACGAGCAGTACTTC | CSAGGTSSYEQYF
TRBJ2-1 | . | few | TRBV5-1 | TGCGCCAGCAGTCGTCAGGGGAATGGAGTGAATGAGCAGTTCTTC | CASSRQGNGVNEQFF
TRBJ2-1 | TRBD2 | . | TRBV27 | TGTGCCAGCAGTCAGACTAGCGGGAGAAACAATGAGCAGTTCTTC | CASSQTSGRNNEQFF
TRBJ2-3 | . | few | TRBV27 | TGTGCCAGCATGGGAGGCCTTTTACTCACAGATACGCAGTATTTT | CASMGGLLLTDTQYF
TRBJ2-1 | TRBD2 | few | TRBV7-7 | TGTGCTAGCAGCTTGAAGGGCGGGGGGGACAATGAGCAGTTCTTC | CASSLKGGGDNEQFF
TRBJ1-6 | TRBD1 | few | TRBV27 | TGTGCCAGCAGTTTAACCGGGACAGGGGGTTCACCCCTCCACTTT | CASSLTGTGGSPLHF
TRBJ2-3 | . | . | TRBV20-1 | TGCAGTGCTAGGAGGGGGAGCAACACAGATACGCAGTATTTT | CSARRGSNTDTQYF
TRBJ2-1 | . | . | TRBV7-9 | TGTGCCAGCAGCTTATCCCTACCGCCCGAGCAGTTCTTC | CASSLSLPPEQFF
TRBJ2-2 | . | . | TRBV7-9 | TGTGCCAGCAGCTTAACCGCCGGGAATCCGTACACCGGGGAGCTGTTTTTT | CASSLTAGNPYTGELFF
TRBJ1-4 | . | few | TRBV6-1 | TGTGCCAGCAGTCAAGCGGCAACTAATGAAAAACTGTTTTTT | CASSQAATNEKLFF
TRBJ1-6 | . | . | TRBV6-6 | TGTGCCAGCAGCCACGGGTACAGGATAAATTCACCCCTCCACTTT | CASSHGYRINSPLHF
TRBJ1-6 | . | few | TRBV11-2 | TGTGCCAGCAGCTTAGTCTCGGGGGCAAGAAATTCACCCCTCCACTTT | CASSLVSGARNSPLHF
TRBJ2-3 | . | many | TRBV7-2 | TGTGCCAGCAGCCCATCGACTATCCATACGCAGTATTTT | CASSPSTIHTQYF
TRBJ2-4 | . | . | TRBV4-3 | TGCGCCAGCAGCCTCGATGGGGCAGCCAAAAACATTCAGTACTTC | CASSLDGAAKNIQYF
TRBJ2-1 | . | . | TRBV6-1 | TGTGCCAGCAGGGGGGAGTTGAATGAGCAGTTCTTC | CASRGELNEQFF
TRBJ2-1 | . | few | TRBV4-1 | TGCGCCAGCAGCCAAGAAGGGGTGGGTAATGAGCAGTTCTTC | CASSQEGVGNEQFF
TRBJ2-1 | TRBD2 | . | TRBV3-1 | TGTGCCAGCAGCCAACATCCAGCGGGGGTATCCTACAATGAGCAGTTCTTC | CASSQHPAGVSYNEQFF
TRBJ2-1 | TRBD2 | . | TRBV7-2 | TGTGCCAGCAGCTCCCCCCGGCTAGCGGGGGGAAACAATGAGCAGTTCTTC | CASSSPRLAGGNNEQFF
TRBJ2-1 | TRBD1 | few | TRBV29-1 | TGCAGCGTTGATCGCCAGGGGGTGGAGCAGTTCTTC | CSVDRQGVEQFF
TRBJ2-3 | . | . | TRBV5-1 | TGCACCAGCAGCGATGACAGGAGCACAGATACGCAGTATTTT | CTSSDDRSTDTQYF
TRBJ2-3 | . | . | TRBV27 | TGTGCCAGCAGTGTTTTGGAGAACACAGATACGCAGTATTTT | CASSVLENTDTQYF
TRBJ2-7 | . | . | TRBV7-8 | TGTGCCAGCAGACTAGGGGGAACTTACGAGCAGTACTTC | CASRLGGTYEQYF
TRBJ2-3 | TRBD1 | . | TRBV27 | TGTGCCAGCAGTCACCTACAGGGGGAAAGGGCAGATACGCAGTATTTT | CASSHLQGERADTQYF
TRBJ2-3 | TRBD2 | . | TRBV4-1 | TGCGCCAGCAGCCAAGCGGGGGGGGTTGCGTATTTT | CASSQAGGVAYF
TRBJ2-3 | . | . | TRBV4-3 | TGCGCCAGCAGCCAATCAGATGTGGGACGAGCGCAGTATTTT | CASSQSDVGRAQYF
TRBJ2-6 | . | . | TRBV20-1 | TGCAGTGCCTCTGTCAGGAGCTCTGGGGCCAACGTCCTGACTTTC | CSASVRSSGANVLTF
TRBJ2-7 | . | . | TRBV20-1 | TGCAGTGCTAGAGATATACAGTCCTACGAGCAGTACTTC | CSARDIQSYEQYF
TRBJ2-7 | . | . | TRBV27 | TGTGCCTGCAGTTTGGGCCAGGCCTACGAGCAGTACTTC | CACSLGQAYEQYF
TRBJ1-3 | . | . | TRBV10-3 | TGTGCCATCAGGGACGACAGCTCTGGAAACACCATATATTTT | CAIRDDSSGNTIYF
TRBJ2-7 | . | few | TRBV27 | TGTGCCAGCAGCCATAGCAGCTCCTACGAGCAGTACTTC | CASSHSSSYEQYF
TRBJ1-2 | TRBD1 | few | TRBV10-3 | TGTGCCACACGGGACAGGGGAGCTTCTAACTATGGCTACACCTTC | CATRDRGASNYGYTF
TRBJ1-4 | . | . | TRBV6-1 | TGTGCCAGCAGTGAACTTATTTTGGCTGCAGCTAATGAAAAACTGTTTTTT | CASSELILAAANEKLFF
TRBJ2-7 | . | . | TRBV6-2/TRBV6-3 | TGTGCCAGCAGTCGAGCCGGGACACTGACCTACGAGCAGTACTTC | CASSRAGTLTYEQYF
TRBJ2-7 | . | many | TRBV4-2 | TGTGCCAGCAGCCAGAGCAGATTCTCCTACGAGCAGTACTTC | CASSQSRFSYEQYF
TRBJ1-2 | . | . | TRBV30 | TGTGCCTGGAGTGTACGGACTACCTATGGCTACACCTTC | CAWSVRTTYGYTF
TRBJ2-3 | . | few | TRBV4-1 | TGTGCCAGCAGCCAGTCGACAGGCGACACAGATACGCAGTATTTT | CASSQSTGDTDTQYF
TRBJ2-5 | TRBD1 | . | TRBV5-1 | TGCGCCAGCAGTCGGGGATGGACAGGCCAAGAGACCCAGTACTTC | CASSRGWTGQETQYF
TRBJ1-3 | TRBD1 | . | TRBV6-7 | TGTGCCAGCAGTTCCTGGGACAGGGATCGCTTGTCTGGAAACACCATATATTTT | CASSSWDRDRLSGNTIYF
TRBJ2-3 | TRBD2 | . | TRBV20-1 | TGCAGTGCTCCAGGACTAGCGGGGGGCACAGATACGCAGTATTTT | CSAPGLAGGTDTQYF
TRBJ2-7 | . | once | TRBV29-1 | TGCAGCGTTGAGGTCGGGACGGAGACCTACGAGCAGTACTTC | CSVEVGTETYEQYF
TRBJ1-2 | . | . | TRBV6-5 | TGTGCCAGCACCCGGGGGTTAAGTGATGGCTACACCTTC | CASTRGLSDGYTF
TRBJ2-5 | . | . | TRBV3-1 | TGTGCCAGCAGCCAAGGTTTAAGGACAGATCAAGAGACCCAGTACTTC | CASSQGLRTDQETQYF
TRBJ2-5 | . | . | TRBV2 | TGTGCCAGCAGTGAAGGTTCAGGGGTTGGAGAGACCCAGTACTTC | CASSEGSGVGETQYF
TRBJ2-7 | TRBD1 | . | TRBV2 | TGTGCCAGCAGTGGACAGGGCCCCCACGAGCAGTACTTC | CASSGQGPHEQYF
TRBJ2-5 | . | . | TRBV2 | TGTGCCAGCAGTGAAGGGCGACTCGGAGGGTCGGCCCAGTACTTC | CASSEGRLGGSAQYF
TRBJ1-1 | . | . | TRBV7-9 | TGTGCCAGCAGCTTAACCAACAGGGCCACTGAAGCTTTCTTT | CASSLTNRATEAFF
TRBJ2-7 | . | . | TRBV18 | TGTGCCAGCTCACCTTTGGGCTCGGGGCAGGGGACCTACGAGCAGTACTTC | CASSPLGSGQGTYEQYF
TRBJ2-7 | TRBD1 | . | TRBV5-1 | TGCGCCAGCAGCTTGGAACAGGGGCGCGAGCAGTACTTC | CASSLEQGREQYF